This entry concerns a single T cell receptor (beta chain). Antigen specificity is unknown. This entry is derived from a study of post-analysis software for immune sequencing data. About the study: Relapsing-remitting, secondary progressive and progressive-relapsing multiple sclerosis were all included among the disease courses. Study findings and constraints: Controls significantly exceeded multiple sclerosis patients in normalized Chao1 diversity. Compared with controls, patients had more of five or six TRBV segments, including TRBV5-6, TRBV5-1 and TRBV20-1.

Tagging with unique molecular identifiers was a feature of the TCR beta cDNA libraries. One entry per CDR3 protein, called by TCRdb with MiXCR from the PCR reads. The sample consists of roughly 800,000 distinct CDR3 sequences, roughly 50% of them appearing once. Unmatched junction bases numbered 12, after V lost 5 bases and J lost 5 bases. CDR3 length equals 16 residues. Germline V gives CDR1 SGHTA, CDR2 FQGTGA. The source is a girl aged 5-17 years with multiple sclerosis. This chain joins TRBV7-3 and TRBJ1-2; TRBD1 agrees at 9 bases. Material: blood. Here the CDR3 reads CASSPRGGDRAYGYTF. In DNA form, the CDR3 reads TGTGCCAGCAGCCCCCGGGGAGGGGACAGGGCATATGGCTACACCTTC.